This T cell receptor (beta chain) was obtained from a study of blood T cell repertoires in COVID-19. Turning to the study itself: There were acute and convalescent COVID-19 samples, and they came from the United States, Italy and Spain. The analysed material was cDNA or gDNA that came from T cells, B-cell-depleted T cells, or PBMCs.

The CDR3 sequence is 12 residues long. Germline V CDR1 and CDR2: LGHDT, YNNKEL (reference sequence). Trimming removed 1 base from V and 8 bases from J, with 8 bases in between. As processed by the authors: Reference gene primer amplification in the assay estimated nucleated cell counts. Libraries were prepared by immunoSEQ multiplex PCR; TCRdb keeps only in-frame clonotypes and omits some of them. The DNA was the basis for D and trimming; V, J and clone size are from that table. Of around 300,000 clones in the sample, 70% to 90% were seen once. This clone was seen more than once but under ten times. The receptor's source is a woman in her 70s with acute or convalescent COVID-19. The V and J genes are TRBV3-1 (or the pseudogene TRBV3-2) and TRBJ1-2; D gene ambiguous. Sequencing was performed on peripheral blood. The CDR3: CASSQALGGYTF. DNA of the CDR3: TGTGCCAGCAGCCAAGCCCTGGGCGGCTACACCTTC.